One sample yielded the 20 T cell receptor beta chains listed below, sequenced in a study of blood T cell repertoires in COVID-19. TCRdb keeps only in-frame clones here, not all; method: immunoSEQ multiplex PCR. The sample holds hundreds of thousands of clones, roughly 89% seen once. The sample consisted of peripheral blood. Every receptor here comes from a man aged 60 to 75 who had recovered from COVID-19.

This chain connects TRBV5-6 to TRBJ2-5; 7 bases align to TRBD1. CDR1 and CDR2 (germline): SGHDT, YYEEEE. The CDR3 sequence is 14 residues long. Germline trimming cut 4 bases from V and 2 bases from J; bases unmatched to any gene: 5. CDR3 residues: CASSGGQHQETQYF. As DNA, the CDR3 is TGTGCCAGCAGCGGGGGACAGCATCAAGAGACCCAGTACTTC.

The CDR3 region is CASSLQVNTEAFF. The CDR3, as DNA: TGTGCCAGCAGTTTACAGGTGAACACTGAAGCTTTCTTT. The V and J genes are TRBV12-3 or TRBV12-4 and TRBJ1-1; the D is unclear. The CDR3 extends over 13 amino acids. V was cut by 2 bases and J by 0 bases, with 4 bases left in between.

The V call is TRBV24-1, the J call TRBJ2-5; 8 bases map to TRBD2. V gave up 2 bases and J gave up 2 bases; unmatched junction bases: 12. Germline V CDR1 and CDR2: KGHDR, SFDVKD. The CDR3 consists of 18 residues. CDR3 bases: TGTGCCACCAGTGATTCCCCCGGGATGACTAGCGTACAAGAGACCCAGTACTTC. It translates to CATSDSPGMTSVQETQYF.

In nucleotides, the CDR3 is TGCGCCAGCTCCCTGGGAGGCGGGGGCGAGCAGTACTTC. Translation gives CASSLGGGGEQYF. V gene TRBV5-1 combines with J gene TRBJ2-7; TRBD2 matches at 7 bases. The V gene's germline CDR1 is SGHRS and CDR2 YFSETQ. The junction had 10 bases not matched to a gene; V was cut back by 7 bases and J by 6 bases. The CDR3 has 13 residues.

The V and J genes are TRBV12-3 or TRBV12-4 and TRBJ1-5; D is perhaps TRBD1 (6 bases). Trimming removed 2 bases from V and 5 bases from J, with 7 bases in between. The CDR3 has 13 amino acids. The CDR3 region is CASSLYRDQPQHF. In nucleotides, the CDR3 is TGTGCCAGCAGTTTATACAGGGATCAGCCCCAGCATTTT.

The gene calls are TRBV6-5 and TRBJ2-1; D perhaps matches TRBD1 (6 bases). Trimming pared 4 bases from V and 5 bases from J, leaving 18 bases between. CDR3 size: 16 residues. Per germline, CDR1 MNHEY and CDR2 SVGAGI. CDR3 sequence (DNA): TGTGCCAGCAGTTCGCTGTATGGGGGCGAGGACAATGAGCAGTTCTTC. Protein: CASSSLYGGEDNEQFF.

This clone has only one observation. Other DNA sequences in the sample encode the same CDR3. CDR3 amino acids: CASSPGQGETQYF. CDR3 DNA: TGTGCCAGCTCCCCTGGACAGGGAGAGACCCAGTACTTC. The rearrangement joins TRBV18 to TRBJ2-5; 8 bases are a match to TRBD1. The CDR3 loop spans 13 amino acids. Germline V gene data show CDR1 as KGHSH and CDR2 as LQKENI. V lost 6 bases to trimming and J lost 4 bases; unmatched junction nucleotides: 4.

The chain employs TRBV24-1 and TRBJ1-2, with D possibly matching TRBD1 (5 bases). The germline gives CDR1 KGHDR, CDR2 SFDVKD. The CDR3 is 13 amino acids. V was clipped by 5 bases and J by 4 bases, with 10 bases between them. CDR3 DNA: TGTGCCACCAGTGTGGGGGGTACCTATGGCTACACCTTC. Protein product: CATSVGGTYGYTF.

This chain uses TRBV7-2 with TRBJ2-3, with 8 bases that match TRBD2. With V trimmed by 3 bases and J by 3 bases, 14 bases remained unmatched. Germline lookup yields CDR1 SGHTA and CDR2 FQGNSA. The CDR3 covers 18 residues. CDR3 in amino acids: CASSFPAGVNPRTDTQYF. In DNA form, the CDR3 reads TGTGCCAGCAGCTTCCCAGCGGGAGTGAATCCTAGGACAGATACGCAGTATTTT.

This clone occurred a few times. For the CDR3, the DNA is TGTGCCAGCAGTGGGGCTAGCGCTCGCACCGGGGAGCTGTTTTTT. Its translation is CASSGASARTGELFF. The rearrangement uses TRBV2 and TRBJ2-2, with TRBD2 as a possible D gene (6 bases). This CDR3 is 15 amino acids long. V was clipped by 4 bases and J by 4 bases, with 13 bases between them. In germline, CDR1 is SNHLY, CDR2 FYNNEI.

This clone has just one count. The gene calls are TRBV3-1 (or the pseudogene TRBV3-2) and TRBJ1-1, with 7 bases lining up with TRBD1. This CDR3 is 15 amino acids long. V shed 6 bases and J 4 bases; nucleotides not matched to a gene: 11. Germline V CDR1 and CDR2: LGHDT, YNNKEL (reference sequence). CDR3 region: CASSRQGGWSTEAFF. CDR3 nucleotides: TGTGCCAGCAGTCGACAGGGCGGGTGGAGCACTGAAGCTTTCTTT.

V gene TRBV11-3 combines with J gene TRBJ2-1; 9 positions match TRBD2. V dropped 3 bases and J dropped 4; count of bases not matched to a gene: 7. Germline V gives CDR1 SGHNT, CDR2 YENEEA. The CDR3 contains 16 residues. CDR3 nucleotide sequence: TGTGCCAGCAGCTTGGCAGCGGGGGGCATATACAATGAGCAGTTCTTC. Protein product: CASSLAAGGIYNEQFF.

The CDR3 loop reads CASSQSFTGAPNTEAFF. The CDR3 nucleotides read TGCGCCAGCAGTCAATCGTTTACAGGGGCACCGAACACTGAAGCTTTCTTT. The V call is TRBV23-1, the J call TRBJ1-1, with 7 nucleotides matching TRBD1. TRBV23-1 carries the ORF label, with uncertain function. V shed 0 bases and J 1 base; nucleotides not matched to a gene: 8. This CDR3 has 17 amino acids.

V gene TRBV5-1 combines with J gene TRBJ2-7, with D perhaps TRBD1 (5 bases). V lost 4 bases to trimming and J lost 0 bases, with 17 bases between them. The CDR3 has 16 amino acids. Germline V lookup: CDR1 SGHRS, CDR2 YFSETQ. The CDR3 sequence is CASSTMTVASSYEQYF. DNA of the CDR3: TGCGCCAGCAGCACGATGACAGTCGCAAGCTCCTACGAGCAGTACTTC. The full variable domain, completed using reference TRBV5-1 and TRBJ2-7, is KAGVTQTPRYLIKTRGQQVTLSCSPISGHRSVSWYQQTPGQGLQFLFEYFSETQRNKGNFPGRFSGRQFSNSRSEMNVSTLELGDSALYLCASSTMTVASSYEQYFGPGTRLTVT.

The chain has TRBV21-1 and TRBJ2-6; whether TRBD1, the table's D call, matches the DNA was not checked. TRBV21-1 is a pseudogene. This CDR3 contains 18 residues. The chain's CDR3 is CASSKRGQGARGANVLTF. CDR3 DNA sequence: TGTGCCAGCAGCAAACGGGGACAGGGGGCTAGAGGGGCCAACGTCCTGACTTTC.

The rearrangement joins TRBV3-1 (or the pseudogene TRBV3-2) to TRBJ2-7; 9 bases agree with TRBD2. The CDR3 spans 16 residues. Germline loops: CDR1 LGHDT, CDR2 YNNKEL (reference sequence). V shed 4 bases and J 2 bases; nucleotides not matched to a gene: 9. As DNA, the CDR3 is TGTGCCAGCAGCCCGGTACGACTAGCGGCCACCTACGAGCAGTACTTC. This codes for CASSPVRLAATYEQYF.

The CDR3 DNA follows: TGTGCCAGCAGGGCGGGGGGGCAGTCCTACGAGCAGTACTTC. This sequence encodes CASRAGGQSYEQYF. This sequence joins TRBV28 and TRBJ2-7; 9 positions agree with TRBD2. Trimming took 6 bases from V and 1 from J; bases not matched to a gene: 4. CDR3 length: 14 amino acids. Germline-derived CDR1 and CDR2 are MDHEN and SYDVKM.

The rearrangement joins TRBV5-6 to TRBJ2-3; D is perhaps TRBD2 (5 bases). V lost 4 bases and J lost 2, with 17 bases in between. The germline V gene encodes CDR1 SGHDT and CDR2 YYEEEE. The CDR3 is made up of 16 amino acids. As DNA, the CDR3 is TGTGCCAGCAGCCCCGACGGAGGACGATTCACAGATACGCAGTATTTT. This gives the protein CASSPDGGRFTDTQYF.

V gene TRBV5-8 combines with J gene TRBJ2-5; 11 bases map to TRBD1. Germline V gives CDR1 SGHTS, CDR2 YDEGEE. The junction had 5 bases not matched to a gene; V was cut back by 3 bases and J by 4 bases. The CDR3 runs to 15 residues. CDR3 amino acids: CASSSWDRGRETQYF. The CDR3 DNA reads TGTGCCAGCAGCTCATGGGACAGGGGGAGAGAGACCCAGTACTTC. The complete variable domain, with remaining parts taken from reference TRBV5-8 and TRBJ2-5, reads EAGVTQSPTHLIKTRGQQATLRCSPISGHTSVYWYQQALGLGLQFLLWYDEGEERNRGNFPPRFSGRQFPNYSSELNVNALELEDSALYLCASSSWDRGRETQYFGPGTRLLVL.

The chain carries TRBV24-1 and TRBJ1-2; D gene ambiguous. The CDR3 is 14 amino acids. Germline V gives CDR1 KGHDR, CDR2 SFDVKD. Trimming cost V 6 bases and J 8 bases, with 18 bases left between them. CDR3 loop: CATSSAGSFGGYTF. The CDR3 DNA reads TGTGCCACCAGTTCCGCGGGCTCCTTTGGGGGCTACACCTTC.